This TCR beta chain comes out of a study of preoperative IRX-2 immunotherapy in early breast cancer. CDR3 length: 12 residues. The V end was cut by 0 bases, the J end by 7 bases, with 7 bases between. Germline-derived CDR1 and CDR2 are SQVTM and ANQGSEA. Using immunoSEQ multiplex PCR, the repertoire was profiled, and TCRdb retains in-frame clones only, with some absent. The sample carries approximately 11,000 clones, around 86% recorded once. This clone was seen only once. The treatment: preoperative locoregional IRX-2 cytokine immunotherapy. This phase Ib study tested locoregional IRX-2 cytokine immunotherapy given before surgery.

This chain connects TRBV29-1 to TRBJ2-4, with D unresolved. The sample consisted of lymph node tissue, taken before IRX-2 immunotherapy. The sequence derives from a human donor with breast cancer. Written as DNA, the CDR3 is TGCAGCGTTGAAGATAAGGACAACATTCAGTACTTC. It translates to CSVEDKDNIQYF.